One sample yielded the 23 T cell receptor beta chains listed below, sequenced in a study of shared clonotypes between healthy human individuals. Assay used: immunoSEQ multiplex PCR; TCRdb lists only in-frame clones, some missing. Of some 1.5 million clones detected, 98% appear once; the ten largest clones hold about 0.4%. Material: naive CD4+ T cells sorted from blood. Subset meaning: CD45RA+ positively selected. These receptors were obtained from a young man in good health.

J is TRBJ2-7 and V is TRBV14; TRBD1 is a possible D gene (6 bases). This CDR3 spans 14 amino acids. The V and J ends lost 4 bases and 6 bases respectively, with 16 bases between them. Per the germline V gene, CDR1 is SGHDN and CDR2 is FVKESK. This CDR3 reads CASSRTVHIGEQYF. CDR3 DNA: TGTGCCAGCAGCCGGACAGTCCACATCGGCGAGCAGTACTTC.

The chain links TRBV4-1 to TRBJ1-1; no firm D call. Trimming took off 1 base at V and 1 base at J, with 13 bases between the two ends. The CDR3 has 16 amino acids. CDR1 and CDR2 from the germline V gene are MGHRA and YSYEKL. The CDR3 sequence is CASSQGSGRRNTEAFF. The CDR3 coding sequence is TGCGCCAGCAGCCAAGGGTCTGGCAGGCGGAACACTGAAGCTTTCTTT.

The chain recombines TRBV18 with TRBJ2-3; no clear D. Germline V gene lookup returns CDR1 KGHSH and CDR2 LQKENI. The CDR3 loop spans 13 amino acids. The germline V and J ends were trimmed by 3 bases and 4 bases, with 8 bases remaining between them. The CDR3 coding sequence is TGTGCCAGCTCACCTCACCCGGCAGATACGCAGTATTTT. It specifies CASSPHPADTQYF.

The rearrangement uses TRBV29-1 and TRBJ1-1; possible D gene TRBD1, 6 bases. Per germline, CDR1 SQVTM and CDR2 ANQGSEA. This CDR3 has 13 residues. With 2 bases removed from V and 5 bases from J, the gap between germline ends came to 12 bases. CDR3 DNA sequence: TGCAGCGTTGAAAAGGGGGGGCGGACTGAAGCTTTCTTT. Protein: CSVEKGGRTEAFF. Full variable domain (rest looked up from reference TRBV29-1 and TRBJ1-1): SAVISQKPSRDICQRGTSLTIQCQVDSQVTMMFWYRQQPGQSLTLIATANQGSEATYESGFVIDKFPISRPNLTFSTLTVSNMSPEDSSIYLCSVEKGGRTEAFFGQGTRLTVV.

The chain employs TRBV21-1 and TRBJ2-1; whether TRBD1, the table's D call, matches the DNA was not checked. TRBV21-1 is described as a pseudogene. The CDR3 runs to 18 residues. This CDR3 reads CASSKALFRGSSYNEQFF. The CDR3 DNA reads TGTGCCAGCAGCAAAGCGCTTTTCAGGGGAAGCTCCTACAATGAGCAGTTCTTC.

The V and J genes are TRBV27 and TRBJ2-7, with D tentatively TRBD2 (6 bases). This CDR3 contains 13 residues. V lost 5 bases and J lost 7, with 15 bases in between. CDR1 is MNHEY and CDR2 is SMNVEV in the germline V gene (reference sequence). The CDR3 loop is CASSGRDFVEQYF. CDR3 coding DNA: TGTGCCAGCAGTGGGCGGGACTTCGTGGAGCAGTACTTC.

The chain couples TRBV18 to TRBJ2-1, with 7 bases fitting TRBD2. The junction had 4 bases not matched to a gene; V was cut back by 3 bases and J by 5 bases. Germline V CDR1 and CDR2: KGHSH, LQKENI. The CDR3 consists of 14 residues. The CDR3 DNA sequence: TGTGCCAGCTCACCCCAGCGGGAAAACAATGAGCAGTTCTTC. It translates to CASSPQRENNEQFF. Complete variable domain (other parts from reference TRBV18 and TRBJ2-1): NAGVMQNPRHLVRRRGQEARLRCSPMKGHSHVYWYRQLPEEGLKFMVYLQKENIIDESGMPKERFSAEFPKEGPSILRIQQVVRGDSAAYFCASSPQRENNEQFFGPGTRLTVL.

V gene TRBV2 combines with J gene TRBJ2-7, with TRBD2 matching over 7 bases. V shed 4 bases, J shed 7 bases, and the junction held 13 bases outside the gene matches. The CDR3 sequence is 15 residues long. Germline loops: CDR1 SNHLY, CDR2 FYNNEI. CDR3 sequence reads: CASSGGGVRGVEQYF. CDR3 bases: TGTGCCAGCAGTGGGGGGGGAGTAAGAGGTGTGGAGCAGTACTTC.

This clone was picked up one time. The rearrangement uses TRBV5-4 and TRBJ2-7, with D hard to call. V was trimmed by 0 bases and J by 4 bases, leaving 20 bases between them. There are 17 residues in the CDR3. Germline V gives CDR1 SGHNT, CDR2 YYREEE (reference sequence). CDR3 sequence (DNA): TGTGCCAGCAGCTTGGGGATCGGAAACAGACTCCGTTACGAGCAGTACTTC. This codes for CASSLGIGNRLRYEQYF.

The V call is TRBV6-5, the J call TRBJ1-4; D ambiguous. CDR3 size: 13 residues. With 6 bases removed from V and 4 bases from J, the gap between germline ends came to 9 bases. Germline lookup yields CDR1 MNHEY and CDR2 SVGAGI. CDR3 nucleotide sequence: TGTGCCAGCAGGGCCGCACTTAATGAAAAACTGTTTTTT. Its translation is CASRAALNEKLFF.

The V and J genes are TRBV18 and TRBJ1-1, with 8 nucleotides matching TRBD1. With 4 bases clipped from V and 0 bases from J, the junction kept 4 bases outside the gene matches. In germline, CDR1 is KGHSH, CDR2 LQKENI. The CDR3 runs to 15 residues. This CDR3 is CASSHRDRLNTEAFF. The CDR3 nucleotides read TGTGCCAGCTCACATCGGGACAGGTTGAACACTGAAGCTTTCTTT. The complete variable domain, with remaining parts taken from reference TRBV18 and TRBJ1-1, reads NAGVMQNPRHLVRRRGQEARLRCSPMKGHSHVYWYRQLPEEGLKFMVYLQKENIIDESGMPKERFSAEFPKEGPSILRIQQVVRGDSAAYFCASSHRDRLNTEAFFGQGTRLTVV.

This rearrangement joins TRBV7-2 to TRBJ2-1, with 10 bases that match TRBD2. V lost 1 base, J lost 8 bases, and 5 bases stayed unmatched. Germline V gene data show CDR1 as SGHTA and CDR2 as FQGNSA. The CDR3 consists of 15 residues. The CDR3 spells CASSLVRAGGYEQFF. CDR3 in DNA: TGTGCCAGCAGCTTAGTTCGAGCGGGAGGGTATGAGCAGTTCTTC.

The V call is TRBV7-9, the J call TRBJ2-6; D is uncertain. The CDR3 runs 12 residues. CDR1 and CDR2 from the germline V gene are SEHNR and FQNEAQ (reference sequence). Trimming cost V 11 bases and J 2 bases, with 7 bases left between them. The CDR3 bases are TGTGCCCCCCAAACTGGGGCCAACGTCCTGACTTTC. Protein: CAPQTGANVLTF.

This chain joins TRBV28 and TRBJ2-1; D may be TRBD2 (6 bases). V gave up 2 bases and J gave up 9 bases, with 8 bases separating them. The CDR3 loop spans 12 amino acids. Germline CDR1 and CDR2: MDHEN and SYDVKM. Written as DNA, the CDR3 is TGTGCCAGCAGTTTAAACGGGGGTGAGCAGTTCTTC. Protein: CASSLNGGEQFF.

This chain links TRBV2 with TRBJ2-1; tentatively, D is TRBD2 (5 bases). CDR3 length: 16 residues. Looked up from germline, CDR1 is SNHLY and CDR2 is FYNNEI. Trimming shortened V by 9 bases and J by 5 bases, and 23 bases separated the two germline ends. The DNA for the CDR3 is TGTGCCAGTAAAAGTGAACCCAGAGGGTCCAACAATGAGCAGTTCTTC. Translating gives CASKSEPRGSNNEQFF.

The V and J genes are TRBV30 and TRBJ1-4; D is unresolved. V dropped 1 base and J dropped 10 bases, with 7 bases sitting between them. This CDR3 region has 11 residues. The V gene's germline CDR1 is GTSNPN and CDR2 SVGIG (reference sequence). The DNA of the CDR3 is TGTGCCTGGAGTGGCACGGGAAAACTGTTTTTT. As protein: CAWSGTGKLFF.

V usage is TRBV11-1 and J usage is TRBJ2-1, with 7 bases that match TRBD1. CDR3 length equals 14 residues. Trimming cost V 5 bases and J 5 bases; bases outside gene matches: 6. The germline V gene has CDR1 SGHAT and CDR2 FQDESV (reference sequence). In DNA, the CDR3 is TGTGCCAGCAGCCCGCGGACAGGAAACAATGAGCAGTTCTTC. This codes for CASSPRTGNNEQFF.

The CDR3 DNA reads TGTGCCAGCAGCTTAGCGCGCGGGGCGCGAACCTACGAGCAGTACTTC. This codes for CASSLARGARTYEQYF. The rearrangement links TRBV7-9 to TRBJ2-7; possibly TRBD2 for D (6 bases). The CDR3 is 16 residues long. Germline CDR1 SEHNR, CDR2 FQNEAQ (reference sequence). The V gene lost 0 bases and the J gene lost 2 bases, with 14 bases spanning the gap. The entire variable domain, with the rest obtained from reference TRBV7-9 and TRBJ2-7, is as follows: DTGVSQNPRHKITKRGQNVTFRCDPISEHNRLYWYRQTLGQGPEFLTYFQNEAQLEKSRLLSDRFSAERPKGSFSTLEIQRTEQGDSAMYLCASSLARGARTYEQYFGPGTRLTVT.

A note on this clone: Additional DNA sequences in this sample encode the identical CDR3. The chain links TRBV4-1 to TRBJ2-1; TRBD1 matches 10 bases. Trimming took 3 bases from V and 4 from J; bases not matched to a gene: 3. Germline CDR1 and CDR2: MGHRA and YSYEKL. This CDR3 spans 15 amino acids. CDR3 loop: CASSQGDRGYNEQFF. CDR3 sequence (DNA): TGCGCCAGCAGCCAGGGGGACAGGGGTTACAATGAGCAGTTCTTC.

The genes are TRBV11-3 and TRBJ2-1; the match to TRBD2 covers 12 bases. The V segment lost 4 bases and the J segment 8 bases; nucleotides outside the gene matches: 3. CDR1 is SGHNT and CDR2 is YENEEA in the germline V gene. The CDR3 length is 14 residues. The chain's CDR3 is CASSSLAGGDEQFF. As DNA, the CDR3 is TGTGCCAGCAGCTCGCTAGCGGGAGGGGATGAGCAGTTCTTC.

This clone was detected only once. The chain has TRBV2 and TRBJ2-7, with 9 positions matching TRBD2. Germline CDR1 is SNHLY and CDR2 is FYNNEI. The J segment lost 0 bases and the V segment lost 1 base, leaving 10 bases of the junction unmatched. This CDR3 has 18 amino acids. CDR3 DNA sequence: TGTGCCAGCAGTGAAGTCGGGCAGCGGGAGGATAGCTCCTACGAGCAGTACTTC. Protein product: CASSEVGQREDSSYEQYF.

The chain employs TRBV28 and TRBJ2-3; 8 nucleotides line up with TRBD1. The CDR3 consists of 15 residues. Germline assignment: CDR1 MDHEN and CDR2 SYDVKM. The junction had 11 bases not matched to a gene; V was cut back by 6 bases and J by 6 bases. CDR3 DNA: TGTGCCAGCAGGAACAGGGGGTTTAGTGAGGATACGCAGTATTTT. Protein product: CASRNRGFSEDTQYF.

This chain uses TRBV11-2 with TRBJ2-5, with no clear D. Germline CDR1 is SGHAT and CDR2 is FQNNGV. With 1 base removed from V and 2 bases from J, the gap between germline ends came to 11 bases. The CDR3 runs 15 residues. The DNA of the CDR3 is TGTGCCAGCAGCTTAGCTTCACGGGTTCAAGAGACCCAGTACTTC. Translated, it gives CASSLASRVQETQYF.